Shown below are 16 T cell receptor beta chains from a single sample sequenced in a study of regulatory T cells in long-lasting Graves disease. Arm-PCR with iRepertoire HTBI primers amplified the CDR3 regions for these TCR beta libraries. TCRdb ran MiXCR on the multiplex PCR reads and lists one entry per CDR3 protein. The sample lists 400,000 to 600,000 distinct CDR3 sequences; 20% to 25% were seen once. As for time point: persistent/refractory GD, antithyroid drugs over 5 years with positive TRAb. The TCR library was made from RNA that had been extracted from PBMCs in TRIzol. Source: peripheral blood mononuclear cells (PBMCs), taken when the disease was refractory, from a patient treated with antithyroid drugs. These receptors were taken from a female donor with Graves disease.

This chain uses TRBV6-1 with TRBJ2-2; a weak D match, TRBD2 (7 bases). V was shortened by 6 bases and J by 3 bases, with 20 bases between the two germline ends. This CDR3 is 17 amino acids long. The germline V gene encodes CDR1 MNHNS and CDR2 SASEGT. CDR3 sequence reads: CASRISTGGHHTGELFF. Here the CDR3 DNA reads TGTGCCAGCAGAATTTCTACCGGGGGGCATCACACCGGGGAGCTGTTTTTT.

This clonotype was detected many times. The chain employs TRBV3-1 and TRBJ1-5; D is uncertain. Germline V lookup: CDR1 LGHDT, CDR2 YNNKEL (reference sequence). This CDR3 region has 14 residues. The germline V and J ends were trimmed by 3 bases and 3 bases, with 9 bases remaining between them. In nucleotides, the CDR3 is TGTGCCAGCAGCCAGGGAACCTTCAATCAGCCCCAGCATTTT. Its protein is CASSQGTFNQPQHF.

A few counts support this clonotype. This chain links TRBV9 with TRBJ2-7, with D uncertain. V lost 0 bases, J lost 2 bases, and 12 bases lay in between. Germline V lookup: CDR1 SGDLS, CDR2 YYNGEE. The CDR3 sequence is 15 residues long. The CDR3 nucleotides read TGTGCCAGCAGCGTAGCCCCATATGAGACCTACGAGCAGTACTTC. Its translation is CASSVAPYETYEQYF.

The CDR3 loop reads CASSLEGSGYEQYF. The CDR3 DNA sequence: TGCGCCAGCAGCTTGGAAGGGTCTGGCTACGAGCAGTACTTC. The chain employs TRBV5-1 and TRBJ2-7; D ambiguous. CDR1 and CDR2 (germline): SGHRS, YFSETQ. V was shortened by 0 bases and J by 3 bases, with 10 bases between the two germline ends. The CDR3 is 14 amino acids.

This clonotype was counted ten times or more. The V call is TRBV28, the J call TRBJ2-6; the D is unclear. The V gene's germline CDR1 is MDHEN and CDR2 SYDVKM. The ends were cut back, 4 bases at V and 1 base at J, with 11 bases in the middle. This CDR3 contains 16 residues. The CDR3 loop is CASSSTVPSGANVLTF. The CDR3 DNA reads as TGTGCCAGCAGTTCAACCGTCCCATCTGGGGCCAACGTCCTGACTTTC.

This clonotype showed up many times. The chain has TRBV29-1 and TRBJ2-7, with D maybe TRBD1 (6 bases). CDR1 SQVTM and CDR2 ANQGSEA come from the germline V gene. The V and J ends lost 5 bases and 0 bases respectively, with 11 bases between them. The CDR3 spans 13 residues. The CDR3 DNA reads as TGCAGCGTTCGAACAGGGAGCTCCTACGAGCAGTACTTC. Its protein product is CSVRTGSSYEQYF.

This clonotype was observed a few times. J is TRBJ2-2 and V is TRBV25-1, with a weak D call TRBD1 (5 bases). Germline assignment: CDR1 MGHDK and CDR2 SYGVNS. CDR3 size: 15 residues. The germline V and J ends were trimmed by 8 bases and 4 bases, with 17 bases remaining between them. CDR3 amino acids: CASSEGWGGTGELFF. CDR3 sequence (DNA): TGTGCCAGCTCTGAAGGCTGGGGCGGCACCGGGGAGCTGTTTTTT.

This clonotype was picked up a small number of times. The chain uses TRBV5-1 and TRBJ2-7, with 10 bases lining up with TRBD2. The V gene end was trimmed by 5 bases and the J gene end by 3 bases; junction bases not matched to a gene: 5. The length of the CDR3 is 14 residues. Germline lookup yields CDR1 SGHRS and CDR2 YFSETQ. CDR3 region: CASRLAGARYEQYF. As DNA, the CDR3 is TGCGCCAGCAGGCTAGCGGGAGCACGCTACGAGCAGTACTTC.

The CDR3 reads CASSYSRQDRSNEQYF. In DNA, the CDR3 is TGTGCCAGCAGTTACTCCCGACAGGATCGATCGAACGAGCAGTACTTC. The rearrangement uses TRBV6-2 or TRBV6-3 and TRBJ2-7; D is possibly TRBD1 (6 bases). Trimming pared 0 bases from V and 5 bases from J, leaving 17 bases between. Germline V lookup: CDR1 MNHEY, CDR2 SVGEGT. This CDR3 has 16 amino acids.

The chain carries TRBV7-9 and TRBJ1-2; TRBD1 matches 9 bases. V trimming: 7 bases; J trimming: 0 bases; junction bases outside the gene matches: 12. This CDR3 has 17 amino acids. Germline lookup yields CDR1 SEHNR and CDR2 FQNEAQ (reference sequence). CDR3 loop: CASTANPGQGANYGYTF. DNA for the CDR3: TGTGCCAGCACGGCAAATCCGGGACAGGGAGCTAACTATGGCTACACCTTC.

This clonotype appeared many times. This chain connects TRBV10-3 to TRBJ1-2; 9 nucleotides align to TRBD1. This CDR3 region has 14 residues. Germline CDR1 and CDR2: ENHRY and SYGVKD. V trimming: 6 bases; J trimming: 2 bases; junction bases outside the gene matches: 4. CDR3 in amino acids: CAISGDRVNYGYTF. The CDR3 DNA is TGTGCCATCAGCGGGGACAGGGTCAACTATGGCTACACCTTC.

V and J are TRBV15 and TRBJ2-1, with 9 bases that match TRBD2. J gave up 8 bases and V 0 bases, and 14 bases lay outside the gene matches. Germline CDR1 LNHNV, CDR2 YYDKDF (reference sequence). The CDR3 runs to 18 residues. DNA for the CDR3: TGTGCCACCAGCAGAGATCTCGGGCGCGGGAGGGCCGGGCATGAGCAGTTCTTC. This codes for CATSRDLGRGRAGHEQFF.

V is TRBV19 and J is TRBJ2-7; TRBD2 agrees at 7 bases. The ends lost 1 base at V and 7 bases at J; junction bases unmatched: 10. Per the germline V gene, CDR1 is LNHDA and CDR2 is SQIVND (reference sequence). The CDR3 has 15 residues. CDR3 coding DNA: TGTGCCAGTAGTATAGCGGGAGGCCCCGGAGGAGAGCAGTACTTC. It codes for CASSIAGGPGGEQYF.

This clonotype appeared many times. CDR3 loop: CASSSAVFKETQYF. Here the CDR3 DNA reads TGTGCCAGCAGTTCCGCTGTCTTTAAGGAGACCCAGTACTTC. The J gene is TRBJ2-5, the V gene TRBV6-5; no reliable D call. Between the trimmed V and J ends, which lost 4 bases and 5 bases, there was a span of 14 bases. The CDR3 contains 14 residues. From germline, CDR1 is MNHEY and CDR2 SVGAGI.

Note on this clonotype: A junction boundary mismatches the germline segment, possibly from a read error. This chain connects TRBV6-1 to TRBJ1-6; unclear D gene. From germline, CDR1 is MNHNS and CDR2 SASEGT. This CDR3 is built from 15 residues. This chain's CDR3 is CASSEKRSYNSPPHF. CDR3 sequence (DNA): TGTGCCAGCAGTGAAAAGAGGTCCTATAATTCACCCCCCCACTTT.

Of note for this clonotype: Because it lacks the conserved phenylalanine or tryptophan at the end, this CDR3 is likely a read error. The rearrangement uses TRBV7-9 and TRBJ1-3; D unresolved. The V gene lost 2 bases and the J gene lost 8 bases, with 10 bases spanning the gap. This CDR3 comprises 13 residues. Germline assignment: CDR1 SEHNR and CDR2 FQNEAQ (reference sequence). As DNA, the CDR3 is TGTGCCAGCAGCTTAATTGGATTGGACACCATATATCTT. Residues: CASSLIGLDTIYL.